Presented here are 8 T cell receptor beta chains from one specimen sequenced in a study of shared clonotypes between healthy human individuals. TCRdb keeps only in-frame clones here, not all; method: immunoSEQ multiplex PCR. The sample consists of around 2,000,000 clones, 93% of them appearing once. As defined, naive CD8 cells were CD45RO-negative and positively selected for CCR7, with terminally differentiated effector memory CD45RA+ cells excluded. Sample: naive CD8+ T cells from PBMCs. The receptors were sampled from a young man in good health. Some clones in this sample may be carry-over from other donors' samples.

This chain joins TRBV6-1 and TRBJ2-2; 13 bases agree with TRBD2. CDR3 length equals 17 residues. V lost 2 bases to trimming and J lost 2 bases; unmatched junction nucleotides: 2. Germline V gene lookup returns CDR1 MNHNS and CDR2 SASEGT. CDR3 DNA sequence: TGTGCCAGCAGTGAAACGGGACTAGCGGGAAACACCGGGGAGCTGTTTTTT. Encoded protein: CASSETGLAGNTGELFF.

The J gene is TRBJ2-7, the V gene TRBV2; no reliable D call. CDR1 SNHLY and CDR2 FYNNEI come from the germline V gene. The CDR3 is made up of 14 amino acids. V was shortened by 3 bases and J by 0 bases, with 9 bases between the two germline ends. The CDR3 sequence is CASSEELRSYEQYF. As DNA, the CDR3 is TGTGCCAGCAGTGAGGAGCTTCGCTCCTACGAGCAGTACTTC.

This rearrangement joins TRBV30 to TRBJ2-1, with 8 bases matching TRBD2. This CDR3 comprises 14 residues. Per germline, CDR1 GTSNPN and CDR2 SVGIG (reference sequence). With V trimmed by 2 bases and J by 2 bases, 2 bases remained unmatched. The CDR3 region has the DNA TGTGCCTGGAGTAGCGGGAGTGCCTACAATGAGCAGTTCTTC. It translates to CAWSSGSAYNEQFF.

J is TRBJ2-5 and V is TRBV19, with D uncertain. Trimming pared 6 bases from V and 1 base from J, leaving 15 bases between. CDR1 and CDR2 from the germline V gene are LNHDA and SQIVND (reference sequence). The CDR3 is made up of 15 amino acids. CDR3 sequence reads: CASSEDRSSQETQYF. The CDR3 DNA is TGTGCCAGTAGCGAGGACCGATCTTCCCAAGAGACCCAGTACTTC.

The chain carries TRBV11-2 and TRBJ1-1, with 8 bases lining up with TRBD1. This CDR3 contains 15 residues. The trim removed 6 bases at V and 0 bases at J, leaving 6 bases unmatched. Germline V gives CDR1 SGHAT, CDR2 FQNNGV. CDR3 nucleotides: TGTGCCAGCAGGCCCGGACAGGGTTTGAACACTGAAGCTTTCTTT. Its protein product is CASRPGQGLNTEAFF.

The chain carries TRBV27 and TRBJ1-1, with D possibly TRBD1 on 5 matching bases. V gave up 0 bases and J gave up 7 bases, with 15 bases separating them. The CDR3 contains 15 residues. Per the germline V gene, CDR1 is MNHEY and CDR2 is SMNVEV (reference sequence). The CDR3 coding sequence is TGTGCCAGCAGTTTATCATGGGGGTCGGTCGATGAAGCTTTCTTT. Translation gives CASSLSWGSVDEAFF.

Of note for this clone: This sample includes further DNA sequences coding for the same CDR3. The chain has TRBV5-1 and TRBJ2-7; either TRBD1 or TRBD2 may fit D (5 bases each). The CDR3 consists of 14 residues. Per germline, CDR1 SGHRS and CDR2 YFSETQ. V lost 0 bases and J lost 3, with 10 bases in between. The CDR3 nucleotides read TGCGCCAGCAGCTTGGCGGGGCAGGGCTACGAGCAGTACTTC. Amino acid sequence: CASSLAGQGYEQYF.

The V and J genes are TRBV10-1 and TRBJ2-5, with TRBD2 identical over 9 bases. The CDR3 has 20 residues. Germline V lookup: CDR1 WNHNN, CDR2 SYGVQD (reference sequence). Unmatched junction bases numbered 23, after V lost 7 bases and J lost 2 bases. DNA of the CDR3: TGCGCCAGCACCTGGGTCCGACAGCACTGTGGACTAGCGATACAAGAGACCCAGTACTTC. This sequence encodes CASTWVRQHCGLAIQETQYF.